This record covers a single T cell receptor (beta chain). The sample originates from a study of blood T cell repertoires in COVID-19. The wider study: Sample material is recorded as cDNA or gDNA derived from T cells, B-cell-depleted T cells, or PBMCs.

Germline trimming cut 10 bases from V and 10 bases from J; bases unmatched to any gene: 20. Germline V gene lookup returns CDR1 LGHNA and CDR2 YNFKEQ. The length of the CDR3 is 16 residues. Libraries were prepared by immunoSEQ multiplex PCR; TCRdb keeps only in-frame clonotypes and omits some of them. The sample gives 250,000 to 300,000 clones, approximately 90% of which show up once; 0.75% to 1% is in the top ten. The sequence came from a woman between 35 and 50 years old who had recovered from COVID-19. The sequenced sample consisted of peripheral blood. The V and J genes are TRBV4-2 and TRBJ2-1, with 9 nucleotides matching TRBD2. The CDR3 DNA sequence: TGTGCCACCGGGGGCGGGAGGGCCGCAGGGTATCAGGAGCAGTTCTTC. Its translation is CATGGGRAAGYQEQFF.